A single sample gave rise to the 10 T cell receptor beta chains below, sequenced in a study of cytomegalovirus exposure and HLA in healthy donors. The data were produced by immunoSEQ multiplex PCR, yet TCRdb's version contains in-frame clones alone and is incomplete. The table has about 200,000 clones, 87% seen once. Sequences were obtained from PBMCs. These TCRs come from a woman between 18 and 30 years old in good health and CMV-seropositive.

This clone occurred a few times. The chain employs TRBV2 and TRBJ2-3; 8 bases are shared with TRBD2. With V trimmed by 7 bases and J by 6 bases, 12 bases remained unmatched. The CDR3 extends over 15 amino acids. The germline V gene has CDR1 SNHLY and CDR2 FYNNEI. The CDR3 bases are TGTGCCAGCAATCCCCTAGCGGGCCGCGGGGATACGCAGTATTTT. This codes for CASNPLAGRGDTQYF.

This clone was counted once. The chain employs TRBV2 and TRBJ1-2, with 9 bases matching TRBD1. The J segment lost 2 bases and the V segment lost 6 bases, leaving 4 bases of the junction unmatched. Germline-derived CDR1 and CDR2 are SNHLY and FYNNEI. This CDR3 region has 14 residues. The CDR3 DNA reads TGTGCCAGCAGCCCGGGGACAGGGAACTATGGCTACACCTTC. It encodes CASSPGTGNYGYTF.

This CDR3 reads CAAGGMNTQYF. The CDR3 DNA sequence: TGTGCAGCGGGGGGAATGAATACGCAGTATTTT. The chain employs TRBV19 and TRBJ2-3, with 9 bases aligning to TRBD2. Per the germline V gene, CDR1 is LNHDA and CDR2 is SQIVND (reference sequence). The CDR3 consists of 11 residues.

This clone was counted once. The chain uses TRBV28 and TRBJ1-2; 10 nucleotides line up with TRBD1. The ends lost 5 bases at V and 8 bases at J; junction bases unmatched: 11. Germline lookup yields CDR1 MDHEN and CDR2 SYDVKM. The CDR3 runs to 15 residues. CDR3: CASSIRDRGVRGYTF. In nucleotides, the CDR3 is TGTGCCAGCAGTATCCGGGACAGGGGAGTTAGGGGCTACACCTTC.

The chain links TRBV19 to TRBJ2-1; 8 nucleotides agree with TRBD2. The germline V gene encodes CDR1 LNHDA and CDR2 SQIVND (reference sequence). J gave up 3 bases and V 6 bases, and 7 bases lay outside the gene matches. The CDR3 is 15 amino acids. CDR3 amino acids: CASSFLSGGYNEQFF. CDR3 DNA sequence: TGTGCCAGTAGCTTTCTCAGCGGGGGCTACAATGAGCAGTTCTTC.

The chain uses TRBV28 and TRBJ2-1; 7 bases line up with TRBD1. The CDR3 loop spans 13 amino acids. Trimming took 8 bases from V and 8 from J; bases not matched to a gene: 9. In germline, CDR1 is MDHEN, CDR2 SYDVKM. The CDR3: CASWSQGVYEQFF. Written as DNA, the CDR3 is TGTGCCAGCTGGTCCCAGGGGGTCTATGAGCAGTTCTTC.

The J gene is TRBJ2-3, the V gene TRBV27; 7 bases line up with TRBD1. The junction had 3 bases not matched to a gene; V was cut back by 3 bases and J by 0 bases. The CDR3 contains 15 residues. Germline CDR1 and CDR2: MNHEY and SMNVEV (reference sequence). In DNA, the CDR3 is TGTGCCAGCAGTTTTGGGACAGCTAGCACAGATACGCAGTATTTT. As protein: CASSFGTASTDTQYF.

The V gene is TRBV19, the J gene TRBJ1-2, with D possibly being TRBD1 (6 bases). Trimming cost V 3 bases and J 7 bases, with 18 bases left between them. Germline CDR1 reads LNHDA; CDR2 reads SQIVND (reference sequence). This CDR3 is built from 15 residues. In DNA form, the CDR3 reads TGTGCCAGTAGTATTACCACAGGGCCGGGTCGTGGCTACACCTTC. Translating it yields CASSITTGPGRGYTF.

V usage is TRBV6-1 and J usage is TRBJ2-1, with D possibly TRBD2 on 6 matching bases. CDR1 is MNHNS and CDR2 is SASEGT in the germline V gene. The CDR3 is made up of 15 amino acids. Trimming cost V 7 bases and J 2 bases, with 15 bases left between them. In DNA, the CDR3 is TGTGCCAGCACAACTAGCTGGGCGACCTACAATGAGCAGTTCTTC. This encodes CASTTSWATYNEQFF.

The V call is TRBV7-8, the J call TRBJ1-5, with D unresolved. Trimming left V 5 bases short and J 6 bases short, with 17 bases between. Germline values: CDR1 SGHVS, CDR2 FQNEAQ. This CDR3 spans 15 amino acids. The DNA for the CDR3 is TGTGCCAGCAGCCCCAAACGACGGGGATCTCAGCCCCAGCATTTT. Residues: CASSPKRRGSQPQHF.